This TCR beta chain stems from a study of blood T cells in healthy people across ages. On the study more broadly: About one barcoded TCR beta cDNA was captured per two T cells.

Study results and caveats: The recorded TCR beta diversity per million T cells decreased in a roughly linear manner with age. Donor CMV infection status was unknown, possibly confounding age-related changes in expanded clonotypes.

Through a sample-barcoded 5' primer and a J-beta primer mix, a second PCR was run for roughly 6 to 12 cycles. TCRdb recomputed calls from the 5' RACE reads with MiXCR, one row per CDR3 protein. The profile shows 1.5 million to 2 million distinct CDR3 sequences, about 32% of them singletons. Healthy individuals of Caucasian origin from Russia, aged 6 to 90, served as donors. This clonotype has just a few counts. Its antigen remains unknown. CDR3 size: 15 residues. CDR1 is LGHDT and CDR2 is YNNKEL in the germline V gene (reference sequence). V shed 0 bases and J shed 6 bases, with 14 bases lying between them.

The source of this sequence is a woman in her 30s in good health. The specimen sequenced was blood. This rearrangement joins TRBV3-1 to TRBJ1-2, with D hard to call. CDR3 coding DNA: TGTGCCAGCAGCCAAGATGAGGGAGGGTTTGATGGCTACACCTTC. Its protein product is CASSQDEGGFDGYTF.